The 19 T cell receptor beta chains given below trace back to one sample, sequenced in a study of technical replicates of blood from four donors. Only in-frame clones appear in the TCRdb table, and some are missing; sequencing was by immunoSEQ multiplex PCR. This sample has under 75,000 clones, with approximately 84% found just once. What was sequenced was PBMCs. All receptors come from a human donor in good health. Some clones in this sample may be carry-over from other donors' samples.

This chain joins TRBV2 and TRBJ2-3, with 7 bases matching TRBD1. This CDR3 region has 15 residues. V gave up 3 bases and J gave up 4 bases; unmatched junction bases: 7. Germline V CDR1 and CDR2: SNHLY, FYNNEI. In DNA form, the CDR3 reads TGTGCCAGCAGTGACGACAGGGCTGCCCCAGATACGCAGTATTTT. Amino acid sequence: CASSDDRAAPDTQYF.

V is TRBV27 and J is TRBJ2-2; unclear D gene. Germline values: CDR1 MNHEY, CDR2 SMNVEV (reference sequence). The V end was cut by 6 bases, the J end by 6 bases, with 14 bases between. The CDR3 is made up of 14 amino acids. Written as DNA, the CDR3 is TGTGCCAGCAGGGTGGGCAACGCACCCGGGGAGCTGTTTTTT. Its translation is CASRVGNAPGELFF.

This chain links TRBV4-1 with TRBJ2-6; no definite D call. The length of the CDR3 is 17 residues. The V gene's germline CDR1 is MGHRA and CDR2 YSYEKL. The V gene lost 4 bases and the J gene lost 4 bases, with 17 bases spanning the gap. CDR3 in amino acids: CASSPQTQASGANVLTF. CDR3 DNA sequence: TGCGCCAGCAGCCCTCAAACTCAGGCGTCCGGGGCCAACGTCCTGACTTTC.

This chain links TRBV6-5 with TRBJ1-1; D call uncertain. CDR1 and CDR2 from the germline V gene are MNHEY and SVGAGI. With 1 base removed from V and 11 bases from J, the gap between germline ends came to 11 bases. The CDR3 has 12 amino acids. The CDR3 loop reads CASSYWQASAFF. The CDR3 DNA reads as TGTGCCAGCAGTTACTGGCAGGCCTCGGCTTTCTTT.

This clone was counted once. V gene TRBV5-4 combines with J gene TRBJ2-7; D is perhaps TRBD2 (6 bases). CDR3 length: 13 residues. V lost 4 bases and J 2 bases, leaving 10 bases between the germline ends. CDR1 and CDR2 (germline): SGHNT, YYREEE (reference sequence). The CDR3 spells CASSQGGTYEQYF. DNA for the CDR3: TGTGCCAGCAGCCAGGGCGGGACCTACGAGCAGTACTTC.

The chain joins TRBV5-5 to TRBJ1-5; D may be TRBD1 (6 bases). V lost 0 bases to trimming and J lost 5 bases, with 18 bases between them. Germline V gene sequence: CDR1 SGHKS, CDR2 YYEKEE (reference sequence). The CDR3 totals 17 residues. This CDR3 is CASSLEGTPNTYQPQHF. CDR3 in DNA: TGTGCCAGCAGCTTGGAAGGGACACCAAACACCTATCAGCCCCAGCATTTT. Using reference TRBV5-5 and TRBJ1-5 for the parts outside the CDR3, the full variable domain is DAGVTQSPTHLIKTRGQQVTLRCSPISGHKSVSWYQQVLGQGPQFIFQYYEKEERGRGNFPDRFSARQFPNYSSELNVNALLLGDSALYLCASSLEGTPNTYQPQHFGDGTRLSIL.

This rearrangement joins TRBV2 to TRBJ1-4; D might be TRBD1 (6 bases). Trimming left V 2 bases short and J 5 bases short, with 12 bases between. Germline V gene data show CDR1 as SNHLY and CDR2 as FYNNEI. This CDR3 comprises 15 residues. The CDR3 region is CASSERSGTNEKLFF. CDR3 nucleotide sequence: TGTGCCAGCAGTGAACGGTCAGGGACAAATGAAAAACTGTTTTTT.

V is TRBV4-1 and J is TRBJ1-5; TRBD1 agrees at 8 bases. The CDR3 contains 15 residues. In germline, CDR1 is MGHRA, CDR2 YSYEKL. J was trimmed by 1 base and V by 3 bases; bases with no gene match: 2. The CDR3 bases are TGCGCCAGCAGCCAGGACAGGGCGAGCAATCAGCCCCAGCATTTT. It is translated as CASSQDRASNQPQHF.

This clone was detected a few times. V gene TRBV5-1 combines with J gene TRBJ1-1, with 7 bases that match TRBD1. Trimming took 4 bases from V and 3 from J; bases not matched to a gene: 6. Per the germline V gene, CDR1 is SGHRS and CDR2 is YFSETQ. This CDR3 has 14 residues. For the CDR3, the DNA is TGCGCCAGCAGCCCGCGAACAGGGGACACTGAAGCTTTCTTT. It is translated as CASSPRTGDTEAFF.

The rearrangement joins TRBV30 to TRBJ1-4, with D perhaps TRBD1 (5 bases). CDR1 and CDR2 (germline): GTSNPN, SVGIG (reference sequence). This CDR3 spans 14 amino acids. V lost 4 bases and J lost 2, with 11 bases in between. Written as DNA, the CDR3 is TGTGCCTGGAAAAAACAGGAGACTAATGAAAAACTGTTTTTT. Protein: CAWKKQETNEKLFF.

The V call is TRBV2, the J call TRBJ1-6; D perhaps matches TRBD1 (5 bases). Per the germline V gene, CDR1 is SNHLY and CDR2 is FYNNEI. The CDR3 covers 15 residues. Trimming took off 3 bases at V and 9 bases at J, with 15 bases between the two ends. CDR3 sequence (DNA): TGTGCCAGCAGTGAGGGCGGGGGGGGTGGTTCACCCCTCCACTTT. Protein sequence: CASSEGGGGGSPLHF.

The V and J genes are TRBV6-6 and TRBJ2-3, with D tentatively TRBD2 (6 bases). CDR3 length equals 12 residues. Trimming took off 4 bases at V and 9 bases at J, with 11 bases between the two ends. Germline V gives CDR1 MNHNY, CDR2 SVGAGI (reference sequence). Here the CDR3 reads CASSFSGDTQYF. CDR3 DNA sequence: TGTGCCAGCAGTTTTTCGGGAGACACGCAGTATTTT.

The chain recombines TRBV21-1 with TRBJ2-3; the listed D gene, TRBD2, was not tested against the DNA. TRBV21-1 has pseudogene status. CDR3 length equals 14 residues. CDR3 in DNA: TGTGCCAGCATAGCGGGAGGGCCGGCAGATACGCAGTATTTT. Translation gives CASIAGGPADTQYF.

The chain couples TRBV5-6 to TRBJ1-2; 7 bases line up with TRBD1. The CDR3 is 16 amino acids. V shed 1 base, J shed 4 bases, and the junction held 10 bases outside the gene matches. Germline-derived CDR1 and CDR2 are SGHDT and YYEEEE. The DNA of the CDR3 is TGTGCCAGCAGCTTGTTTGGGGCAGGGGGTAGCTATGGCTACACCTTC. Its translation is CASSLFGAGGSYGYTF.

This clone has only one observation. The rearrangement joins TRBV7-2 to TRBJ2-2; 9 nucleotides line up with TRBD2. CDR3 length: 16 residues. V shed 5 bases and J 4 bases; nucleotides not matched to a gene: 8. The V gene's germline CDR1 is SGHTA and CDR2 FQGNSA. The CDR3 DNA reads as TGTGCCAGCAGCGTAATTAGCGGGAGAATCACCGGGGAGCTGTTTTTT. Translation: CASSVISGRITGELFF.

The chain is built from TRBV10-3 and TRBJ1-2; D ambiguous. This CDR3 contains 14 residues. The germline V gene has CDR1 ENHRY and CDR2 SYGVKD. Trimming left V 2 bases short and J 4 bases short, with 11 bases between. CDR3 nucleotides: TGTGCCATCAGTGAGCAAATGGGCGCCTATGGCTACACCTTC. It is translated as CAISEQMGAYGYTF.

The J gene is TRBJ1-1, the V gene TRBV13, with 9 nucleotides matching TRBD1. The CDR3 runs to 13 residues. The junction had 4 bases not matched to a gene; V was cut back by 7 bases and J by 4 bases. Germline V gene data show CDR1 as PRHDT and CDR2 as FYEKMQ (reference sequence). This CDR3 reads CASTPDRGTEAFF. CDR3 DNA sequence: TGTGCCAGCACCCCGGACAGGGGCACTGAAGCTTTCTTT.

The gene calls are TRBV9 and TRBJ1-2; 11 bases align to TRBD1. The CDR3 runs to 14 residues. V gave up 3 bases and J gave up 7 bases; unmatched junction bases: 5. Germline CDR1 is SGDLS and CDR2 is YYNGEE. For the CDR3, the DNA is TGTGCCAGCAGCGCCAGGACAGGGGGCGGTGGCTACACCTTC. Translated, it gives CASSARTGGGGYTF.

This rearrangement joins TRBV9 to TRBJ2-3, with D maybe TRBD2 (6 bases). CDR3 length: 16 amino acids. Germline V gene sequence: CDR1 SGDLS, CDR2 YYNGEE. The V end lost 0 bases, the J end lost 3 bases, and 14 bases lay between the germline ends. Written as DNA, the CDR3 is TGTGCCAGCAGCGTAGCAGCGGGCCTCATAACAGATACGCAGTATTTT. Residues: CASSVAAGLITDTQYF.